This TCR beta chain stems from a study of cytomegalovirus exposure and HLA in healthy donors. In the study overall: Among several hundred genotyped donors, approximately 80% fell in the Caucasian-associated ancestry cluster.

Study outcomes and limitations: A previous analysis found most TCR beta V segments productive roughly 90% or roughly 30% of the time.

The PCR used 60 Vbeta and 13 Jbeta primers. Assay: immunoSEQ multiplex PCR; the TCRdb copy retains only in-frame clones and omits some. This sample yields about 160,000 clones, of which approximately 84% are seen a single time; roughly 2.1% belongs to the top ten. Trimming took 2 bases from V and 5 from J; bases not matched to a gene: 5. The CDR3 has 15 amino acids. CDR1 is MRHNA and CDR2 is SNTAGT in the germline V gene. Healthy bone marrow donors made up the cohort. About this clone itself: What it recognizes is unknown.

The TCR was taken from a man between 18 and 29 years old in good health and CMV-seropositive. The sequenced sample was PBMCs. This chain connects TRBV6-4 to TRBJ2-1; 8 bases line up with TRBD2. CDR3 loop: CASSDRLAGHNEQFF. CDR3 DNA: TGTGCCAGCAGTGACCGCCTAGCGGGCCACAATGAGCAGTTCTTC.